The 25 T cell receptor beta chains below were found in one sample sequenced in a study of blood T cell repertoires in COVID-19. Sequencing used immunoSEQ multiplex PCR; TCRdb keeps in-frame clones, though not all of them. The sample consists of some 160,000 clones, around 81% of them appearing once. Sequenced material: peripheral blood. All receptors come from a man aged 70 or older who had recovered from COVID-19.

V and J are TRBV24-1 and TRBJ2-1; 7 nucleotides agree with TRBD2. The CDR3 runs 13 residues. V was pared by 5 bases and J by 3 bases, with 0 bases of the junction left unmatched. Germline V gene lookup returns CDR1 KGHDR and CDR2 SFDVKD. The CDR3 DNA follows: TGTGCCACCAGTGGCGGGAGCTACAATGAGCAGTTCTTC. It yields the protein CATSGGSYNEQFF.

The rearrangement links TRBV7-2 to TRBJ2-7; TRBD2 matches 9 bases. Germline loops: CDR1 SGHTA, CDR2 FQGNSA. CDR3 size: 14 residues. V lost 6 bases and J lost 3; bases outside the gene matches: 6. The CDR3 spells CASRDASGNYEQYF. The CDR3 coding sequence is TGTGCCAGCAGGGACGCTAGCGGGAACTACGAGCAGTACTTC.

In its sample, this clone was seen a few times. The chain joins TRBV7-2 to TRBJ1-1; D perhaps matches TRBD1 (5 bases). In germline, CDR1 is SGHTA, CDR2 FQGNSA. Trimming stripped 6 bases from V and 5 bases from J, with 16 bases between. The CDR3 has 14 amino acids. This CDR3 is CASSYLAGRTEAFF. The CDR3 nucleotides are TGTGCCAGCAGTTACTTAGCAGGGCGGACTGAAGCTTTCTTT.

The CDR3 reads CASSSQGSVQPQHF. CDR3 in DNA: TGTGCCAGCAGTTCTCAGGGATCTGTTCAGCCCCAGCATTTT. The J gene is TRBJ1-5, the V gene TRBV28, with a tentative D call TRBD1 (5 bases). Germline assignment: CDR1 MDHEN and CDR2 SYDVKM. CDR3 length: 14 residues. The V end lost 4 bases, the J end lost 6 bases, and 13 bases lay between the germline ends.

A note on this clone: Other DNA sequences within the sample encode an identical CDR3. The rearrangement links TRBV5-4 to TRBJ1-3; TRBD1 agrees at 7 bases. Germline V gene sequence: CDR1 SGHNT, CDR2 YYREEE (reference sequence). CDR3 length: 15 residues. V trimming: 2 bases; J trimming: 0 bases; junction bases outside the gene matches: 2. The CDR3 sequence: CASSLQGNSGNTIYF. CDR3 coding DNA: TGTGCCAGCAGCTTACAGGGGAACTCTGGAAACACCATATATTTT.

This chain joins TRBV7-9 and TRBJ1-5, with 8 bases fitting TRBD1. The CDR3 consists of 19 residues. Losses at the gene ends were 5 bases for V and 4 bases for J; bases not matched to a gene: 19. The germline gives CDR1 SEHNR, CDR2 FQNEAQ (reference sequence). The CDR3 DNA sequence: TGTGCCAGCAGCAAAGGACAGGGAGCCGCCACTACTTCGAATCAGCCCCAGCATTTT. It encodes CASSKGQGAATTSNQPQHF.

This chain connects TRBV7-6 to TRBJ2-7; 11 positions agree with TRBD2. The germline V gene encodes CDR1 SGHVS and CDR2 FNYEAQ. CDR3 length: 15 residues. V lost 4 bases and J lost 6; bases outside the gene matches: 8. CDR3: CASSSDYSGRVEQYF. The CDR3 DNA reads as TGTGCCAGCAGCTCCGACTATAGCGGGAGGGTCGAGCAGTACTTC.

As DNA, the CDR3 is TGTGCCTGGAACCTGGAGCCCAGAGCTTTCTTT. It is translated as CAWNLEPRAFF. The V and J genes are TRBV30 and TRBJ1-1; D call uncertain. The CDR3 sequence is 11 residues long. CDR1 is GTSNPN and CDR2 is SVGIG in the germline V gene (reference sequence). Trimming took off 4 bases at V and 10 bases at J, with 13 bases between the two ends.

Details on this clone: The junction does not match germline at one end; this may be a read error. The sample carries other DNA sequences with the same CDR3. The chain links TRBV7-7 to TRBJ2-2; 8 bases line up with TRBD1. CDR3 size: 15 residues. The germline V gene has CDR1 SSHAT and CDR2 FNYEAQ (reference sequence). The CDR3 loop reads CASSPGQGNTGELFF. DNA for the CDR3: TGTGCTAGCAGCCCAGGACAGGGGAACACCGGGGAGCTGTTTTTT. Using reference TRBV7-7 and TRBJ2-2 for the parts outside the CDR3, the full variable domain is GAGVSQSPRYKVTKRGQDVTLRCDPISSHATLYWYQQALGQGPEFLTYFNYEAQPDKSGLPSDRFSAERPEGSISTLTIQRTEQRDSAMYRCASSPGQGNTGELFFGEGSRLTVL.

This sequence joins TRBV6-4 and TRBJ2-4; 7 bases are shared with TRBD1. The V gene end was trimmed by 0 bases and the J gene end by 0 bases; junction bases not matched to a gene: 2. Germline V lookup: CDR1 MRHNA, CDR2 SNTAGT. The CDR3 has 16 residues. The CDR3 is CASSDSRGLAKNIQYF. Written as DNA, the CDR3 is TGTGCCAGCAGTGACTCGAGGGGGCTAGCCAAAAACATTCAGTACTTC.

The chain is built from TRBV18 and TRBJ2-1, with D perhaps TRBD2 (5 bases). With 0 bases removed from V and 1 base from J, the gap between germline ends came to 10 bases. The CDR3 totals 16 residues. From germline, CDR1 is KGHSH and CDR2 LQKENI. DNA of the CDR3: TGTGCCAGCTCACCACCGGGAGAATATTCCTACAATGAGCAGTTCTTC. This codes for CASSPPGEYSYNEQFF.

This rearrangement joins TRBV7-2 to TRBJ2-7, with 13 bases matching TRBD2. The junction had 6 bases not matched to a gene; V was cut back by 1 base and J by 6 bases. Germline V lookup: CDR1 SGHTA, CDR2 FQGNSA. The CDR3 sequence is 16 residues long. CDR3: CASSLETSGGTSEQYF. The DNA of the CDR3 is TGTGCCAGCAGCTTAGAGACTAGCGGGGGGACCTCCGAGCAGTACTTC.

The chain links TRBV9 to TRBJ1-4; 8 positions agree with TRBD1. With V trimmed by 0 bases and J by 3 bases, 1 base remained unmatched. The CDR3 covers 15 residues. From germline, CDR1 is SGDLS and CDR2 YYNGEE. CDR3 coding DNA: TGTGCCAGCAGCGTAGCACAGGGGGCTAATGAAAAACTGTTTTTT. It specifies CASSVAQGANEKLFF.

The chain links TRBV7-2 to TRBJ2-1; D is undetermined. The CDR3 length is 13 residues. Germline CDR1 and CDR2: SGHTA and FQGNSA. V lost 4 bases and J 2 bases, leaving 6 bases between the germline ends. DNA of the CDR3: TGTGCCAGCAGCTCTCCCGCCTACAATGAGCAGTTCTTC. Protein: CASSSPAYNEQFF. The whole variable domain, filled in from reference TRBV7-2 and TRBJ2-1, reads GAGVSQSPSNKVTEKGKDVELRCDPISGHTALYWYRQSLGQGLEFLIYFQGNSAPDKSGLPSDRFSAERTGGSVSTLTIQRTQQEDSAVYLCASSSPAYNEQFFGPGTRLTVL.

The chain links TRBV5-1 to TRBJ2-1; 11 nucleotides agree with TRBD2. V shed 5 bases and J 8 bases; nucleotides not matched to a gene: 15. The CDR3 is made up of 17 amino acids. Germline CDR1 is SGHRS and CDR2 is YFSETQ. This chain's CDR3 is CASRPRASGRLRHEQFF. CDR3 sequence (DNA): TGCGCCAGCAGGCCGAGGGCTAGCGGGAGGTTAAGGCATGAGCAGTTCTTC.

In DNA form, the CDR3 reads TGTGCCAGCAAATTGCACGGACAGCTCACAGATACGCAGTATTTT. Protein: CASKLHGQLTDTQYF. The gene calls are TRBV5-4 and TRBJ2-3; D is possibly TRBD1 (6 bases). Trimming took 6 bases from V and 2 from J, leaving 16 bases between them. This CDR3 has 15 amino acids. Germline-derived CDR1 and CDR2 are SGHNT and YYREEE (reference sequence).

V usage is TRBV5-1 and J usage is TRBJ2-7; TRBD2 matches at 14 bases. The CDR3 is made up of 14 amino acids. The V and J ends lost 4 bases and 6 bases, in that order; junction bases with no gene match: 3. CDR1 is SGHRS and CDR2 is YFSETQ in the germline V gene. The DNA for the CDR3 is TGCGCCAGCAGCCCCGGGACTAGCGGGAGCGAGCAGTACTTC. It codes for CASSPGTSGSEQYF. The full variable domain, completed using reference TRBV5-1 and TRBJ2-7, is KAGVTQTPRYLIKTRGQQVTLSCSPISGHRSVSWYQQTPGQGLQFLFEYFSETQRNKGNFPGRFSGRQFSNSRSEMNVSTLELGDSALYLCASSPGTSGSEQYFGPGTRLTVT.

The chain recombines TRBV4-3 with TRBJ2-7; 7 nucleotides match TRBD2. The CDR3 runs to 17 residues. The V gene end was trimmed by 1 base and the J gene end by 7 bases; junction bases not matched to a gene: 16. Germline CDR1 reads LGHNA; CDR2 reads YSLEER. Here the CDR3 reads CASSQGSSREPLREQYF. The CDR3 DNA reads TGCGCCAGCAGCCAAGGGTCTTCGCGGGAGCCCCTCCGTGAGCAGTACTTC.

The chain couples TRBV6-1 to TRBJ2-5, with D possibly TRBD2 on 5 matching bases. V was pared by 7 bases and J by 4 bases, with 10 bases between. CDR3 size: 12 residues. Germline CDR1 reads MNHNS; CDR2 reads SASEGT. CDR3 in amino acids: CASTGLGETQYF. DNA of the CDR3: TGTGCCAGCACGGGATTAGGAGAGACCCAGTACTTC.

The V gene is TRBV15, the J gene TRBJ2-1, with 7 positions matching TRBD2. The germline CDR1 and CDR2 sequences are LNHNV and YYDKDF (reference sequence). The CDR3 covers 16 residues. V was clipped by 5 bases and J by 8 bases; unmatched bases: 15. Here the CDR3 reads CATSSYREAGPDEQFF. DNA of the CDR3: TGTGCCACCAGCTCTTATCGGGAAGCGGGGCCCGATGAGCAGTTCTTC.

J is TRBJ2-2 and V is TRBV5-1; D might be TRBD1 (6 bases). Germline CDR1 and CDR2: SGHRS and YFSETQ. V lost 4 bases to trimming and J lost 4 bases, with 14 bases between them. The CDR3 extends over 15 amino acids. Written as DNA, the CDR3 is TGCGCCAGCAGCCCAAGCACAGGGAGCACCGGGGAGCTGTTTTTT. Protein product: CASSPSTGSTGELFF. Combining the CDR3 with reference TRBV5-1 and TRBJ2-2 gives the whole variable domain KAGVTQTPRYLIKTRGQQVTLSCSPISGHRSVSWYQQTPGQGLQFLFEYFSETQRNKGNFPGRFSGRQFSNSRSEMNVSTLELGDSALYLCASSPSTGSTGELFFGEGSRLTVL.

The chain has TRBV5-1 and TRBJ2-6; 8 bases align to TRBD1. CDR1 is SGHRS, CDR2 YFSETQ, per germline. This CDR3 region has 19 residues. V lost 0 bases to trimming and J lost 0 bases; unmatched junction nucleotides: 8. The CDR3 DNA is TGCGCCAGCAGCTTGGCCTATACAGGGGGGATCTCTGGGGCCAACGTCCTGACTTTC. Translated: CASSLAYTGGISGANVLTF.

The genes are TRBV7-9 and TRBJ2-7, with 13 bases aligning to TRBD2. The V gene end was trimmed by 5 bases and the J gene end by 2 bases; junction bases not matched to a gene: 3. The CDR3 is 15 residues long. Germline V CDR1 and CDR2: SEHNR, FQNEAQ (reference sequence). CDR3: CASSPGLAGAYEQYF. CDR3 sequence (DNA): TGTGCCAGCAGCCCCGGACTAGCGGGAGCCTACGAGCAGTACTTC.

The chain uses TRBV10-1 and TRBJ1-1, with 11 bases aligning to TRBD1. The V gene's germline CDR1 is WNHNN and CDR2 SYGVQD (reference sequence). The CDR3 is made up of 14 amino acids. Trimming took 5 bases from V and 4 from J; bases not matched to a gene: 3. CDR3 DNA sequence: TGCGCCAGCAGTTCGGGACAGGGGGGCACTGAAGCTTTCTTT. Its translation: CASSSGQGGTEAFF.

In this sample, this clone turned up many times. The chain joins TRBV3-1 (or the pseudogene TRBV3-2) to TRBJ1-3, with D hard to call. CDR1 and CDR2 from the germline V gene are LGHDT and YNNKEL (reference sequence). Trimming took off 3 bases at V and 8 bases at J, with 11 bases between the two ends. This CDR3 comprises 13 residues. CDR3 sequence: CASSQAPGDTIYF. DNA of the CDR3: TGTGCCAGCAGCCAGGCACCCGGGGACACCATATATTTT.